These 24 T cell receptor beta chains share one sample of origin, sequenced in a study of T cell repertoires in cytomegalovirus infection. For these TCRs, the target antigens are not known. TCRdb re-analysed the reads in MiXCR, keeping a single row per CDR3 protein. The sample has 800,000 to 950,000 distinct CDR3 sequences; around a third are singletons. Here the sequenced sample was cultured CD8+ T cells from PBMCs, taken from culture after CMV antigen stimulation. The receptors come from a human donor in good health (CMV status not recorded). Some clones in this sample may be carry-over from other donors' samples.

This sequence joins TRBV5-1 and TRBJ1-4, with TRBD1 matching over 7 bases. J lost 8 bases, V lost 0 bases, and 4 bases had no gene match. Germline CDR1 is SGHRS and CDR2 is YFSETQ. This CDR3 has 14 amino acids. The CDR3 is CASSLGQGEEKLFF. The CDR3 DNA is TGCGCCAGCAGCTTGGGCCAGGGGGAGGAAAAACTGTTTTTT.

In this sample, this clonotype turned up a few times. The chain is built from TRBV5-1 and TRBJ2-7; D possibly corresponds to TRBD2 (5 bases). This CDR3 region has 14 residues. V was pared by 2 bases and J by 4 bases, with 13 bases between. CDR1 and CDR2 from the germline V gene are SGHRS and YFSETQ. In DNA, the CDR3 is TGCGCCAGCAGCTTTCTTGAGACGGGGTACGAGCAGTACTTC. This gives the protein CASSFLETGYEQYF.

The rearrangement joins TRBV27 to TRBJ2-1; D may be TRBD1 or TRBD2 (6 bases each). V was pared by 2 bases and J by 4 bases, with 12 bases between. In germline, CDR1 is MNHEY, CDR2 SMNVEV (reference sequence). CDR3 size: 15 residues. Here the CDR3 reads CASSLRGEKYNEQFF. The CDR3 DNA follows: TGTGCCAGCAGTTTAAGGGGGGAGAAATACAATGAGCAGTTCTTC.

This clonotype was observed a few times. The chain combines TRBV28 with TRBJ2-1, with TRBD1 identical over 8 bases. Trimming removed 3 bases from V and 0 bases from J; junction bases left unmatched: 1. The CDR3 runs 15 residues. The germline gives CDR1 MDHEN, CDR2 SYDVKM. CDR3 amino acids: CASSFDRGSYNEQFF. The CDR3, as DNA: TGTGCCAGCAGTTTCGACAGGGGCTCCTACAATGAGCAGTTCTTC. The full variable domain, in which reference TRBV28 and TRBJ2-1 provide the parts outside the CDR3, is DVKVTQSSRYLVKRTGEKVFLECVQDMDHENMFWYRQDPGLGLRLIYFSYDVKMKEKGDIPEGYSVSREKKERFSLILESASTNQTSMYLCASSFDRGSYNEQFFGPGTRLTVL.

This chain connects TRBV20-1 to TRBJ1-2; D is possibly TRBD1 (6 bases). The CDR3 extends over 13 amino acids. The V end was cut by 0 bases, the J end by 6 bases, with 11 bases between. The germline gives CDR1 DFQATT, CDR2 SNEGSKA (reference sequence). The CDR3 DNA reads as TGCAGTGCTAGAGATCCAGGGGCGCATGGCTACACCTTC. Translated: CSARDPGAHGYTF.

The chain combines TRBV7-9 with TRBJ2-7; D is uncertain. V dropped 1 base and J dropped 6 bases, with 7 bases sitting between them. The CDR3 covers 12 residues. Germline CDR1 SEHNR, CDR2 FQNEAQ (reference sequence). The CDR3: CASSLGAAEQYF. In DNA, the CDR3 is TGTGCCAGCAGCTTAGGGGCCGCCGAGCAGTACTTC.

The CDR3 is CASSFIAAGGNEQFF. The DNA for the CDR3 is TGTGCCAGCAGCTTCATAGCGGCGGGGGGGAATGAGCAGTTCTTC. This chain joins TRBV5-4 and TRBJ2-1; 9 bases are shared with TRBD2. CDR1 SGHNT and CDR2 YYREEE come from the germline V gene (reference sequence). The length of the CDR3 is 15 residues. The V segment lost 2 bases and the J segment 7 bases; nucleotides outside the gene matches: 7.

This clonotype was seen ten or more times. J is TRBJ2-7 and V is TRBV7-8; D gene unclear. The CDR3 loop spans 13 amino acids. Trimming shortened V by 4 bases and J by 6 bases, and 13 bases separated the two germline ends. Germline V gives CDR1 SGHVS, CDR2 FQNEAQ. CDR3 residues: CASSWARKGEQYV. The CDR3 nucleotides are TGTGCCAGCAGCTGGGCGAGGAAGGGCGAGCAGTACGTC.

The chain employs TRBV6-1 and TRBJ1-6; no clear D gene. Trimming pared 5 bases from V and 3 bases from J, leaving 17 bases between. In germline, CDR1 is MNHNS, CDR2 SASEGT. This CDR3 comprises 17 residues. The CDR3 here is CASSNRPWEHYNSPLHF. CDR3 nucleotide sequence: TGTGCCAGCAGTAATAGACCTTGGGAGCACTATAATTCACCCCTCCACTTT.

This clonotype was picked up a small number of times. The J gene is TRBJ2-1, the V gene TRBV5-6; D is unresolved. The CDR3 runs to 13 residues. Germline V gene lookup returns CDR1 SGHDT and CDR2 YYEEEE. Trimming shortened V by 2 bases and J by 4 bases, and 7 bases separated the two germline ends. CDR3 bases: TGTGCCAGCAGCTTCAAACCGTACAATGAGCAGTTCTTC. Protein sequence: CASSFKPYNEQFF.

The chain links TRBV12-3 or TRBV12-4 to TRBJ1-6; tentative D call: TRBD1 (5 bases). Trimming removed 3 bases at V and 4 bases at J, with 13 bases between. The CDR3 loop spans 16 amino acids. CDR3 sequence: CASSFGAERYNSPLHF. Here the CDR3 DNA reads TGTGCCAGCAGTTTCGGGGCAGAAAGATATAATTCACCCCTCCACTTT.

V usage is TRBV7-9 and J usage is TRBJ2-3; 12 positions match TRBD2. The V segment lost 5 bases and the J segment 4 bases; nucleotides outside the gene matches: 10. CDR1 SEHNR and CDR2 FQNEAQ come from the germline V gene (reference sequence). This CDR3 has 17 residues. The CDR3 region has the DNA TGTGCCAGCAGCGATCTAGCGGGGGGGCCGTTCGCAGATACGCAGTATTTT. It is translated as CASSDLAGGPFADTQYF.

The chain uses TRBV10-2 and TRBJ1-1; 8 bases are shared with TRBD1. This CDR3 is built from 15 residues. CDR1 and CDR2 (germline): WSHSY, SAAADI. With 3 bases clipped from V and 5 bases from J, the junction kept 8 bases outside the gene matches. CDR3 amino acids: CASSDPGQGGTEAFF. The CDR3 nucleotides are TGCGCCAGCAGTGACCCCGGACAGGGAGGGACTGAAGCTTTCTTT.

This clonotype has only a few counts. The V gene is TRBV7-9, the J gene TRBJ2-1; possibly TRBD2 for D (5 bases). Trimming shortened V by 7 bases and J by 7 bases, and 11 bases separated the two germline ends. Germline lookup yields CDR1 SEHNR and CDR2 FQNEAQ (reference sequence). This CDR3 comprises 12 residues. CDR3 protein: CASTPEGNEQFF. In DNA, the CDR3 is TGTGCCAGCACACCCGAGGGAAATGAGCAGTTCTTC.

This clonotype appeared a few times. The gene calls are TRBV12-3 or TRBV12-4 and TRBJ2-5; D unclear. This CDR3 is 14 amino acids long. The V and J ends lost 1 base and 5 bases respectively, with 11 bases between them. CDR3 sequence reads: CASSLGPILETQYF. The CDR3 DNA sequence: TGTGCCAGCAGTTTAGGTCCAATATTGGAGACCCAGTACTTC.

This chain connects TRBV27 to TRBJ1-2; 7 bases are shared with TRBD1. The CDR3 runs to 14 residues. From germline, CDR1 is MNHEY and CDR2 SMNVEV (reference sequence). The V gene end was trimmed by 5 bases and the J gene end by 8 bases; junction bases not matched to a gene: 11. The CDR3 sequence is CASSASGEGAGYTF. The CDR3 region has the DNA TGTGCCAGCAGTGCTTCGGGCGAGGGGGCCGGCTACACCTTC.

The sample holds a few counts of this clonotype. The rearrangement uses TRBV7-3 and TRBJ2-2; D is possibly TRBD2 (5 bases). V was shortened by 5 bases and J by 7 bases, with 11 bases between the two germline ends. The CDR3 sequence is 13 residues long. The germline gives CDR1 SGHTA, CDR2 FQGTGA. The DNA of the CDR3 is TGTGCCAGCAGCACGGACGGGAACGGGGAGCTGTTTTTT. This sequence encodes CASSTDGNGELFF.

The chain recombines TRBV6-5 with TRBJ2-1, with 7 bases that match TRBD2. The V gene end was trimmed by 6 bases and the J gene end by 4 bases; junction bases not matched to a gene: 6. The CDR3 extends over 14 amino acids. From germline, CDR1 is MNHEY and CDR2 SVGAGI. The CDR3 loop reads CASSYIGRYNEQFF. CDR3 nucleotide sequence: TGTGCCAGCAGCTACATCGGGAGGTACAATGAGCAGTTCTTC.

This clonotype was seen many times. The chain joins TRBV7-2 to TRBJ2-5; D is perhaps TRBD1 (6 bases). CDR3 length equals 16 residues. Germline V gene data show CDR1 as SGHTA and CDR2 as FQGNSA. V lost 4 bases and J lost 0, with 15 bases in between. As DNA, the CDR3 is TGTGCCAGCAGCTACCCTCCCGGGACACACCAAGAGACCCAGTACTTC. Protein sequence: CASSYPPGTHQETQYF.

This chain connects TRBV9 to TRBJ2-5; either TRBD1 or TRBD2 may supply D (6 bases each). Germline loops: CDR1 SGDLS, CDR2 YYNGEE. CDR3 length: 15 amino acids. The V gene lost 0 bases and the J gene lost 6 bases, with 15 bases spanning the gap. The chain's CDR3 is CASSVDGGPRQTQYF. CDR3 sequence (DNA): TGTGCCAGCAGCGTAGATGGGGGGCCCCGGCAGACCCAGTACTTC.

This clonotype occurred once. The chain is built from TRBV9 and TRBJ2-1, with TRBD1 matching over 8 bases. The J segment lost 6 bases and the V segment lost 1 base, leaving 6 bases of the junction unmatched. The CDR3 runs to 15 residues. Per germline, CDR1 SGDLS and CDR2 YYNGEE. The CDR3 DNA sequence: TGTGCCAGCAGCGTAACAGGGGGGTCGGTCAATGAGCAGTTCTTC. This translates into CASSVTGGSVNEQFF.

This clonotype came up a few times. The CDR3 protein is CATSRDRGYHEQYF. The CDR3 DNA is TGTGCCACCAGCAGAGACAGGGGCTATCACGAGCAGTACTTC. The chain employs TRBV15 and TRBJ2-7, with D perhaps matching TRBD1 (6 bases). V was pared by 0 bases and J by 5 bases, with 11 bases between. The CDR3 runs 14 residues. Germline V CDR1 and CDR2: LNHNV, YYDKDF (reference sequence).

The rearrangement uses TRBV15 and TRBJ2-3, with 13 bases lining up with TRBD2. After removal of 3 bases from V and 3 bases from J, the junction contained 3 bases not matched to a gene. The length of the CDR3 is 16 residues. The germline CDR1 and CDR2 sequences are LNHNV and YYDKDF (reference sequence). The CDR3 region is CATSRWTSGGTDTQYF. CDR3 coding DNA: TGTGCCACCAGCAGGTGGACTAGCGGGGGAACAGATACGCAGTATTTT. Using reference TRBV15 and TRBJ2-3 for the parts outside the CDR3, the full variable domain is DAMVIQNPRYQVTQFGKPVTLSCSQTLNHNVMYWYQQKSSQAPKLLFHYYDKDFNNEADTPDNFQSRRPNTSFCFLDIRSPGLGDTAMYLCATSRWTSGGTDTQYFGPGTRLTVL.

The chain links TRBV19 to TRBJ1-5; 12 nucleotides agree with TRBD1. Germline V gene lookup returns CDR1 LNHDA and CDR2 SQIVND (reference sequence). The CDR3 sequence is 16 residues long. The junction had 5 bases not matched to a gene; V was cut back by 2 bases and J by 6 bases. The DNA for the CDR3 is TGTGCCAGTAGTATAACGGGACAGGGGGCAACTCAGCCCCAGCATTTT. It yields the protein CASSITGQGATQPQHF.